One sample yielded the 23 T cell receptor beta chains listed below, sequenced in a study of OX40 agonist ivuxolimab in advanced cancers. Profiled with immunoSEQ multiplex PCR; TCRdb holds only in-frame clones, not every one. The sample contains some 70,000 clones, around 90% of which appear only once. Sequenced here: CD4+ or CD8+ T cells sorted from blood, sampled in a trial of the OX40 agonist ivuxolimab. Source of these receptors: an adult with an advanced solid tumor such as melanoma, head and neck, liver or kidney cancer.

The J gene is TRBJ1-6, the V gene TRBV19; D not resolved. Trimming pared 0 bases from V and 7 bases from J, leaving 13 bases between. Germline CDR1 and CDR2: LNHDA and SQIVND (reference sequence). The CDR3 is 16 residues long. For the CDR3, the DNA is TGTGCCAGTAGTATAGATGTGATGGCGCGGAATTCACCCCTCCACTTT. Translated: CASSIDVMARNSPLHF.

J is TRBJ2-7 and V is TRBV5-1, with 11 positions matching TRBD2. This CDR3 region has 16 residues. Per the germline V gene, CDR1 is SGHRS and CDR2 is YFSETQ. V was clipped by 1 base and J by 5 bases; unmatched bases: 8. The CDR3 bases are TGCGCCAGCAGCTTGCGCCCTAGCGGGGGGAGCCACGAGCAGTACTTC. Its protein product is CASSLRPSGGSHEQYF. The full variable domain, with the rest looked up from reference TRBV5-1 and TRBJ2-7, is KAGVTQTPRYLIKTRGQQVTLSCSPISGHRSVSWYQQTPGQGLQFLFEYFSETQRNKGNFPGRFSGRQFSNSRSEMNVSTLELGDSALYLCASSLRPSGGSHEQYFGPGTRLTVT.

The chain carries TRBV27 and TRBJ1-2, with 8 bases fitting TRBD1. Trimming cost V 3 bases and J 6 bases; bases outside gene matches: 3. Germline values: CDR1 MNHEY, CDR2 SMNVEV (reference sequence). The CDR3 contains 13 residues. CDR3 protein: CASSLMTGDGYTF. The CDR3 DNA sequence: TGTGCCAGCAGTTTGATGACAGGGGATGGCTACACCTTC.

This chain links TRBV19 with TRBJ1-1; the D gene is possibly TRBD1 (5 bases). There are 13 residues in the CDR3. CDR1 LNHDA and CDR2 SQIVND come from the germline V gene (reference sequence). Between the trimmed V and J ends, which lost 10 bases and 1 base, there was a span of 13 bases. The chain's CDR3 is CATSGTRNTEAFF. Written as DNA, the CDR3 is TGTGCCACTTCCGGGACGCGGAACACTGAAGCTTTCTTT.

The chain employs TRBV7-8 and TRBJ2-5; 7 bases line up with TRBD2. Losses at the gene ends were 1 base for V and 5 bases for J; bases not matched to a gene: 10. The CDR3 has 16 residues. CDR1 is SGHVS and CDR2 is FQNEAQ in the germline V gene. CDR3 nucleotides: TGTGCCAGCAGCTTAGTGGCGGGAGTAGGTGTTGAGACCCAGTACTTC. This encodes CASSLVAGVGVETQYF. Combining the CDR3 with reference TRBV7-8 and TRBJ2-5 gives the whole variable domain GAGVSQSPRYKVAKRGQDVALRCDPISGHVSLFWYQQALGQGPEFLTYFQNEAQLDKSGLPSDRFFAERPEGSVSTLKIQRTQQEDSAVYLCASSLVAGVGVETQYFGPGTRLLVL.

This chain links TRBV28 with TRBJ1-1; D unclear. Trimming removed 7 bases at V and 0 bases at J, with 3 bases between. CDR1 MDHEN and CDR2 SYDVKM come from the germline V gene. CDR3 length: 11 amino acids. In nucleotides, the CDR3 is TGTGCCAGCAAGGTGAACACTGAAGCTTTCTTT. As protein: CASKVNTEAFF.

V usage is TRBV14 and J usage is TRBJ2-5; D uncertain. This CDR3 spans 13 amino acids. The germline CDR1 and CDR2 sequences are SGHDN and FVKESK. Trimming stripped 1 base from V and 5 bases from J, with 8 bases between. The CDR3 sequence: CASSQAPRETQYF. The DNA for the CDR3 is TGTGCCAGCAGCCAAGCCCCTCGGGAGACCCAGTACTTC.

The chain is built from TRBV27 and TRBJ2-3; 7 bases map to TRBD2. Germline-derived CDR1 and CDR2 are MNHEY and SMNVEV (reference sequence). CDR3 length: 15 amino acids. The V and J ends lost 7 bases and 3 bases, in that order; junction bases with no gene match: 10. The CDR3 region is CASTLRGVGTDTQYF. Written as DNA, the CDR3 is TGTGCCAGCACCCTCCGGGGGGTTGGTACAGATACGCAGTATTTT.

CDR3 residues: CASHRALNTEAFF. The CDR3 nucleotides read TGTGCCAGCCACAGGGCCCTGAACACTGAAGCTTTCTTT. This rearrangement joins TRBV28 to TRBJ1-1; a possible D gene is TRBD1 (6 bases). V was cut by 8 bases and J by 0 bases, with 10 bases left in between. Per germline, CDR1 MDHEN and CDR2 SYDVKM. The CDR3 has 13 residues.

The chain has TRBV27 and TRBJ2-1, with TRBD2 matching 14 bases. V dropped 5 bases and J dropped 6; count of bases not matched to a gene: 3. The germline CDR1 and CDR2 sequences are MNHEY and SMNVEV (reference sequence). The CDR3 loop spans 15 amino acids. The CDR3 sequence: CASSQGTSGGNEQFF. DNA of the CDR3: TGTGCCAGCAGTCAAGGGACTAGCGGGGGCAATGAGCAGTTCTTC.

The chain combines TRBV9 with TRBJ2-2; a weak D match, TRBD2 (5 bases). The V and J ends lost 2 bases and 0 bases respectively, with 8 bases between them. The germline V gene has CDR1 SGDLS and CDR2 YYNGEE. CDR3 length: 15 residues. The CDR3 region has the DNA TGTGCCAGCAGCGTGTCGGGGACGAACACCGGGGAGCTGTTTTTT. The encoded protein is CASSVSGTNTGELFF. Filled out from reference TRBV9 and TRBJ2-2, the complete variable domain reads DSGVTQTPKHLITATGQRVTLRCSPRSGDLSVYWYQQSLDQGLQFLIQYYNGEERAKGNILERFSAQQFPDLHSELNLSSLELGDSALYFCASSVSGTNTGELFFGEGSRLTVL.

The rearrangement uses TRBV5-1 and TRBJ2-3; 12 bases line up with TRBD1. Trimming took 1 base from V and 3 from J; bases not matched to a gene: 6. Germline V gene data show CDR1 as SGHRS and CDR2 as YFSETQ. There are 17 residues in the CDR3. DNA of the CDR3: TGCGCCAGCAGCTTGACTGGGACAGGGGGCGCAACAGATACGCAGTATTTT. Protein product: CASSLTGTGGATDTQYF.

V gene TRBV30 combines with J gene TRBJ1-6, with D possibly matching TRBD1 (5 bases). V was clipped by 5 bases and J by 9 bases, with 14 bases between them. The CDR3 runs to 13 residues. CDR1 and CDR2 (germline): GTSNPN, SVGIG (reference sequence). The CDR3 DNA reads as TGTGCCTGGCTGACAGTAGGTGGTTCACCCCTCCACTTT. It codes for CAWLTVGGSPLHF. The variable domain in full, completed from reference TRBV30 and TRBJ1-6, reads SQTIHQWPATLVQPVGSPLSLECTVEGTSNPNLYWYRQAAGRGLQLLFYSVGIGQISSEVPQNLSASRPQDRQFILSSKKLLLSDSGFYLCAWLTVGGSPLHFGNGTRLTVT.

The chain joins TRBV18 to TRBJ2-5; D is unresolved. CDR1 is KGHSH, CDR2 LQKENI, per germline. V lost 2 bases, J lost 3 bases, and 1 base lay in between. There are 11 residues in the CDR3. CDR3 nucleotides: TGTGCCAGCTCACCAGAAGAGACCCAGTACTTC. Amino acids: CASSPEETQYF. Drawing the rest from reference TRBV18 and TRBJ2-5, the complete variable domain is NAGVMQNPRHLVRRRGQEARLRCSPMKGHSHVYWYRQLPEEGLKFMVYLQKENIIDESGMPKERFSAEFPKEGPSILRIQQVVRGDSAAYFCASSPEETQYFGPGTRLLVL.

The J gene is TRBJ2-2, the V gene TRBV6-5; D is perhaps TRBD2 (5 bases). The CDR3 runs to 14 residues. Germline values: CDR1 MNHEY, CDR2 SVGAGI. V lost 0 bases to trimming and J lost 7 bases, with 9 bases between them. The CDR3 is CASSYSRAHGELFF. The CDR3 DNA is TGTGCCAGCAGTTACTCGAGGGCCCACGGGGAGCTGTTTTTT.

The rearrangement joins TRBV11-1 to TRBJ2-7; 8 bases fit TRBD2. V was pared by 0 bases and J by 2 bases, with 15 bases of the junction left unmatched. Germline V lookup: CDR1 SGHAT, CDR2 FQDESV (reference sequence). CDR3 length: 19 residues. CDR3 nucleotide sequence: TGTGCCAGCAGCTTAGCACCACTGGCGGGAGGCAACATACCCTACGAGCAGTACTTC. Translated, it gives CASSLAPLAGGNIPYEQYF.

This rearrangement joins TRBV6-5 to TRBJ1-4; the D gene is possibly TRBD1 (5 bases). Germline values: CDR1 MNHEY, CDR2 SVGAGI. V gave up 6 bases and J gave up 3 bases, with 14 bases separating them. The length of the CDR3 is 15 residues. For the CDR3, the DNA is TGTGCCAGCAGATACACCGGGGGTGCTAATGAAAAACTGTTTTTT. Protein product: CASRYTGGANEKLFF.

The chain combines TRBV19 with TRBJ2-3; tentative D call: TRBD2 (6 bases). The CDR3 sequence is 15 residues long. Germline values: CDR1 LNHDA, CDR2 SQIVND (reference sequence). Trimming stripped 7 bases from V and 3 bases from J, with 17 bases between. Here the CDR3 reads CASTESSRGTDTQYF. CDR3 sequence (DNA): TGTGCCAGTACTGAATCTAGCCGGGGGACAGATACGCAGTATTTT. Combining the CDR3 with reference TRBV19 and TRBJ2-3 gives the whole variable domain DGGITQSPKYLFRKEGQNVTLSCEQNLNHDAMYWYRQDPGQGLRLIYYSQIVNDFQKGDIAEGYSVSREKKESFPLTVTSAQKNPTAFYLCASTESSRGTDTQYFGPGTRLTVL.

The genes are TRBV6-6 and TRBJ1-5; D remains unclear. This CDR3 is built from 16 residues. With 0 bases removed from V and 1 base from J, the gap between germline ends came to 10 bases. CDR1 is MNHNY, CDR2 SVGAGI, per germline (reference sequence). The CDR3 sequence: CASSYSNSLSNQPQHF. In nucleotides, the CDR3 is TGTGCCAGCAGTTACTCGAACAGCCTGAGCAATCAGCCCCAGCATTTT.

Here the CDR3 reads CASSPGLLAGGLAPQETQYF. DNA of the CDR3: TGTGCCAGCAGCCCGGGGTTACTAGCGGGGGGACTCGCTCCCCAAGAGACCCAGTACTTC. The V call is TRBV2, the J call TRBJ2-5, with 12 nucleotides matching TRBD2. Germline loops: CDR1 SNHLY, CDR2 FYNNEI. J gave up 1 base and V 6 bases, and 18 bases lay outside the gene matches. The CDR3 length is 20 residues. Looking up the rest from reference TRBV2 and TRBJ2-5 gives the full variable domain: EPEVTQTPSHQVTQMGQEVILRCVPISNHLYFYWYRQILGQKVEFLVSFYNNEISEKSEIFDDQFSVERPDGSNFTLKIRSTKLEDSAMYFCASSPGLLAGGLAPQETQYFGPGTRLLVL.

The genes are TRBV5-5 and TRBJ2-3; D perhaps matches TRBD2 (5 bases). Trimming pared 4 bases from V and 2 bases from J, leaving 11 bases between. The V gene's germline CDR1 is SGHKS and CDR2 YYEKEE (reference sequence). CDR3 size: 14 residues. Written as DNA, the CDR3 is TGTGCCAGCAGCGGGAGTGGGCCCACAGATACGCAGTATTTT. Its protein product is CASSGSGPTDTQYF.

V usage is TRBV7-3 and J usage is TRBJ2-5; possibly TRBD1 for D (5 bases). CDR3 length: 15 amino acids. Germline V CDR1 and CDR2: SGHTA, FQGTGA. V gave up 4 bases and J gave up 2 bases, with 14 bases separating them. The CDR3 region is CASSYLGVGQETQYF. The CDR3, as DNA: TGTGCCAGCAGCTACCTAGGGGTGGGGCAAGAGACCCAGTACTTC.

For the CDR3, the DNA is TGTGCCAGTAGTACCGGGACTAGCGGGGGGGCCCTGAATACGCAGTATTTT. As protein: CASSTGTSGGALNTQYF. The chain joins TRBV19 to TRBJ2-3; 16 nucleotides line up with TRBD2. The CDR3 sequence is 17 residues long. Trimming at V came to 4 bases and at J to 7 bases, leaving 8 bases not matched to a gene. Germline CDR1 and CDR2: LNHDA and SQIVND (reference sequence).